The 10 T cell receptor beta chains presented below share a single source sample, sequenced in a study of response to subunit inactivated influenza vaccine. TCRdb redid the calling of the RT-PCR reads with MiXCR, one entry per CDR3 protein. The sample lists about 530,000 distinct CDR3 sequences; approximately 10% were seen once. The sample consisted of PBMCs from blood, taken on the day of vaccination. These receptors originate from a man between 50 and 59 years old who received an inactivated influenza vaccine.

Only a few counts were recorded for this clonotype. V usage is TRBV6-1 and J usage is TRBJ2-5; D might be TRBD1 (6 bases). Germline V gene data show CDR1 as MNHNS and CDR2 as SASEGT. CDR3 length: 14 amino acids. With 2 bases removed from V and 4 bases from J, the gap between germline ends came to 11 bases. Written as DNA, the CDR3 is TGTGCCAGCAGTGAAATACAGGGTAGAGAGACCCAGTACTTC. This encodes CASSEIQGRETQYF.

The chain carries TRBV5-1 and TRBJ2-6; D call uncertain. The CDR3 is made up of 16 amino acids. V was shortened by 0 bases and J by 2 bases, with 9 bases between the two germline ends. Per germline, CDR1 SGHRS and CDR2 YFSETQ. CDR3 coding DNA: TGCGCCAGCAGCTTGGTAATCCTTACTGGGGCCAACGTCCTGACTTTC. As protein: CASSLVILTGANVLTF.

This clonotype was seen a handful of times. The rearrangement uses TRBV7-9 and TRBJ2-5; 8 bases are shared with TRBD1. Trimming took 5 bases from V and 5 from J; bases not matched to a gene: 7. The CDR3 is made up of 14 amino acids. Looked up from germline, CDR1 is SEHNR and CDR2 is FQNEAQ (reference sequence). CDR3 in DNA: TGTGCCAGCAGCATCAGACAGGGGAGGGAGACCCAGTACTTC. Translating it yields CASSIRQGRETQYF.

In its sample, this clonotype was seen a few times. The rearrangement links TRBV6-2 or TRBV6-3 to TRBJ2-2; D possibly corresponds to TRBD2 (5 bases). V gave up 6 bases and J gave up 1 base, with 18 bases separating them. Germline V gives CDR1 MNHEY, CDR2 SVGEGT. CDR3 length: 17 amino acids. CDR3 sequence (DNA): TGTGCCAGCAGAAACACGTATGGACTGGAGAACACCGGGGAGCTGTTTTTT. Its translation: CASRNTYGLENTGELFF.

This clonotype was recorded a few times. The chain employs TRBV3-1 and TRBJ2-7; unclear D gene. The length of the CDR3 is 14 residues. Trimming cost V 1 base and J 0 bases, with 7 bases left between them. Germline CDR1 and CDR2: LGHDT and YNNKEL (reference sequence). The CDR3 sequence: CASSQGPSSYEQYF. CDR3 sequence (DNA): TGTGCCAGCAGCCAAGGGCCAAGCTCCTACGAGCAGTACTTC.

This clonotype has just a few counts. The chain uses TRBV20-1 and TRBJ2-2; 14 positions match TRBD2. The CDR3 has 18 amino acids. Germline lookup yields CDR1 DFQATT and CDR2 SNEGSKA (reference sequence). V lost 3 bases to trimming and J lost 5 bases; unmatched junction nucleotides: 11. The chain's CDR3 is CSASGLAGGPVLTGELFF. The CDR3 region has the DNA TGCAGTGCTAGCGGACTAGCGGGGGGCCCAGTGTTAACCGGGGAGCTGTTTTTT.

This clonotype has just a few counts. The DNA for the CDR3 is TGTGCCAGCAGCCGCCAACAGGGGCCCCGAATTCAGTACTTC. As protein: CASSRQQGPRIQYF. This chain links TRBV14 with TRBJ2-4, with 7 bases identical to TRBD1. Germline V gene lookup returns CDR1 SGHDN and CDR2 FVKESK. CDR3 size: 14 residues. V lost 4 bases to trimming and J lost 10 bases; unmatched junction nucleotides: 10.

This sequence joins TRBV5-1 and TRBJ2-3, with 9 bases fitting TRBD1. The ends lost 4 bases at V and 3 bases at J; junction bases unmatched: 6. The germline CDR1 and CDR2 sequences are SGHRS and YFSETQ. The length of the CDR3 is 15 residues. The CDR3, as DNA: TGCGCCAGCAGCGCCGGGACAGGGAGTACAGATACGCAGTATTTT. Residues: CASSAGTGSTDTQYF.

This clonotype was observed a few times. The V call is TRBV6-2 or TRBV6-3, the J call TRBJ2-1; 10 bases agree with TRBD2. From germline, CDR1 is MNHEY and CDR2 SVGEGT. The CDR3 is 19 residues long. The trim removed 5 bases at V and 7 bases at J, leaving 20 bases unmatched. The CDR3 DNA reads as TGTGCCAGCAGTCACTGGAGCTACCAAAGTCTAGCGGGGGAGAATGAGCAGTTCTTC. Amino acids: CASSHWSYQSLAGENEQFF.

The table lists this clonotype with many counts. CDR3 nucleotides: TGCAGTGCTAGACCGCAAGGGACCGGTAATCAGCCCCAGCATTTT. Protein sequence: CSARPQGTGNQPQHF. The rearrangement joins TRBV20-1 to TRBJ1-5; D might be TRBD1 (5 bases). The CDR3 contains 15 residues. The germline V gene has CDR1 DFQATT and CDR2 SNEGSKA (reference sequence). Trimming shortened V by 2 bases and J by 4 bases, and 15 bases separated the two germline ends.